These T cell receptor beta chains were read from a single sample in a study of shared clonotypes between healthy human individuals. The protocol was immunoSEQ multiplex PCR, while the TCRdb copy is restricted to in-frame clones and leaves out a portion. The sample has nearly 2 million clones; approximately 94% are singletons. The material sequenced was naive CD8+ T cells sorted from blood. The receptor source for this set is a man in his late teens or twenties in good health. Each CDR3 is given with its conserved first and last residue. A D gene is named only where the DNA matches it firmly. The size of a clone is reported for some rows only, either as once, few or many, or as a class for expanded clones.

D,J,size,V,CDR3,DNA
TRBD2,TRBJ2-1,-,TRBV27,CASRIAGGYPDNEQFF,TGTGCCAGCAGAATAGCGGGAGGTTACCCCGACAATGAGCAGTTCTTC
-,TRBJ1-2,-,TRBV2,CASSEGPGLGYGYTF,TGTGCCAGCAGTGAAGGACCGGGACTCGGTTATGGCTACACCTTC
-,TRBJ1-1,-,TRBV27,CASVRAPNTEAFF,TGTGCCAGCGTTCGGGCTCCGAACACTGAAGCTTTCTTT
-,TRBJ2-7,-,TRBV27,CASSFVKRRHEQYF,TGTGCCAGCAGTTTCGTGAAACGTCGGCACGAGCAGTACTTC
-,TRBJ2-1,-,TRBV6-5,CASSYSEGVGNEQFF,TGTGCCAGCAGTTACTCGGAGGGAGTTGGAAATGAGCAGTTCTTC
-,TRBJ1-4,-,TRBV4-3,CASSQLLKDDEKLFF,TGCGCCAGCAGCCAACTACTCAAGGATGATGAAAAACTGTTTTTT
TRBD1,TRBJ1-2,-,TRBV19,CASSDRAGYGYTF,TGTGCCAGTAGCGACAGGGCGGGCTATGGCTACACCTTC
-,TRBJ2-7,-,TRBV7-9,CASSPPALNYEQYF,TGTGCCAGCAGCCCCCCCGCCCTTAACTACGAGCAGTACTTC
TRBD1,TRBJ2-1,-,TRBV7-3,CASSLDASQGARNEQFF,TGTGCCAGCAGCTTAGATGCTTCTCAGGGGGCGAGGAATGAGCAGTTCTTC
-,TRBJ1-2,-,TRBV9,CASSVVTGYGYTF,TGTGCCAGCAGCGTAGTAACAGGCTATGGCTACACCTTC
-,TRBJ1-3,-,TRBV13,CASSATLFGDTIYF,TGTGCCAGCAGCGCGACACTCTTCGGGGACACCATATATTTT
-,TRBJ2-1,-,TRBV27,CASSLFQSSYNEQFF,TGTGCCAGCAGTTTATTCCAGAGCTCCTACAATGAGCAGTTCTTC
-,TRBJ2-1,-,TRBV30,CAWTWANEQFF,TGTGCCTGGACTTGGGCCAATGAGCAGTTCTTC
TRBD1,TRBJ2-7,-,TRBV7-6,CASSLGTGSDEQYF,TGTGCCAGCAGCTTGGGGACAGGGTCGGACGAGCAGTACTTC
-,TRBJ1-1,once,TRBV4-1,CASSQGYRGLNTKAFF,TGCGCCAGCAGCCAAGGGTATAGGGGACTGAACACTAAAGCTTTCTTT
TRBD1,TRBJ1-3,-,TRBV7-8,CASSPGQGPGNTIYF,TGTGCCAGCAGCCCCGGACAGGGCCCTGGAAACACCATATATTTT
TRBD1,TRBJ1-2,few,TRBV2,CASMDRGNYGYTF,TGTGCCAGCATGGACAGGGGGAACTATGGCTACACCTTC
TRBD2,TRBJ2-1,-,TRBV9,CASSVELAGEDEQFF,TGTGCCAGCAGCGTAGAACTAGCGGGAGAAGATGAGCAGTTCTTC
-,TRBJ2-3,-,TRBV7-9,CASSLYSTDTQYF,TGTGCCAGCAGCTTATACAGCACAGATACGCAGTATTTT
-,TRBJ2-3,-,TRBV27,CASNPGPGVGTDTQYF,TGTGCCAGCAACCCCGGCCCGGGAGTAGGCACAGATACGCAGTATTTT
TRBD1,TRBJ2-7,-,TRBV5-5,CASSLETGEGSYEQYF,TGTGCCAGCAGCTTGGAAACAGGGGAAGGCTCCTACGAGCAGTACTTC
-,TRBJ2-7,-,TRBV27,CASSLSGAQGPYEQYF,TGTGCCAGCAGTTTATCGGGGGCACAGGGCCCCTACGAGCAGTACTTC
TRBD2,TRBJ2-5,-,TRBV11-2,CASSPGRAGASQETQYF,TGTGCCAGCAGCCCCGGACGAGCGGGGGCCTCCCAAGAGACCCAGTACTTC
TRBD1,TRBJ1-1,-,TRBV28,CAIQQGAYSEAFF,TGTGCCATACAACAGGGGGCTTACTCTGAAGCTTTCTTT
TRBD1,TRBJ1-4,-,TRBV6-1,CASSGDPWTGTFEKLFF,TGTGCCAGCAGTGGAGACCCCTGGACAGGAACTTTTGAAAAACTGTTTTTT
TRBD1,TRBJ1-5,-,TRBV4-1,CASSHRDRDDQPQHF,TGCGCCAGCAGCCACCGGGACAGGGATGATCAGCCCCAGCATTTT
-,TRBJ2-7,-,TRBV7-8,CASSLEFKGNTYEQYF,TGTGCCAGCAGCTTAGAGTTCAAGGGCAATACCTACGAGCAGTACTTC
-,TRBJ2-7,-,TRBV27,CASAVSGGATYEQYF,TGTGCCAGCGCGGTCTCAGGGGGGGCTACCTACGAGCAGTACTTC
-,TRBJ1-2,-,TRBV5-5,CASSLRTGNYGYTF,TGTGCCAGCAGCCTCCGGACGGGTAACTATGGCTACACCTTC
TRBD1,TRBJ1-2,-,TRBV27,CASTPTGGNYGYTF,TGTGCCAGCACCCCGACAGGGGGAAACTATGGCTACACCTTC
-,TRBJ1-6,-,TRBV5-1,CASSLGGSEVSFYNSPLHF,TGCGCCAGCAGCTTGGGGGGTTCGGAGGTTTCGTTCTATAATTCACCCCTCCACTTT
-,TRBJ1-2,-,TRBV2,CASSEVGGGYTF,TGTGCCAGCAGTGAAGTTGGGGGCGGCTACACCTTC
TRBD1,TRBJ2-7,-,TRBV4-3,CASSQNRGASYEQYF,TGCGCCAGCAGCCAAAACAGGGGGGCCTCCTACGAGCAGTACTTC
-,TRBJ2-7,-,TRBV5-6,CASSPAFGGAHYEQYF,TGTGCCAGCAGCCCCGCTTTTGGGGGGGCCCACTACGAGCAGTACTTC
-,TRBJ2-7,-,TRBV4-3,CASSQDPPGEAYHEQYF,TGCGCCAGCAGCCAAGATCCGCCGGGAGAGGCCTATCACGAGCAGTACTTC
TRBD2,TRBJ2-7,once,TRBV27,CASSSPMAGGPGEQYF,TGTGCCAGCAGTTCCCCAATGGCGGGAGGGCCGGGGGAGCAGTACTTC
-,TRBJ2-3,-,TRBV12-5,CASGYGITDTQYF,TGTGCTAGTGGTTACGGGATTACAGATACGCAGTATTTT
-,TRBJ2-1,-,TRBV5-6,CASSLSGFDEQFF,TGTGCCAGCAGCTTGAGCGGGTTCGATGAGCAGTTCTTC
-,TRBJ1-1,-,TRBV5-6,CASSHGNTEAFF,TGTGCCAGCAGCCATGGGAACACTGAAGCTTTCTTT
-,TRBJ2-7,-,TRBV19,CASSHDGESYEQYF,TGTGCCAGTAGCCACGATGGCGAATCCTACGAGCAGTACTTC
TRBD2,TRBJ2-2,-,TRBV14,CASSQDDASGRMREYTGELFF,TGTGCCAGCAGCCAAGATGACGCTAGCGGGAGAATGAGGGAGTATACCGGGGAGCTGTTTTTT
-,TRBJ2-4,-,TRBV7-2,CASSLENFDIQYF,TGTGCCAGCAGCTTAGAAAACTTCGACATTCAGTACTTC
-,TRBJ1-4,-,TRBV7-8,CASSLESAGWGTNEKLFF,TGTGCCAGCAGCTTAGAATCGGCAGGGTGGGGAACTAATGAAAAACTGTTTTTT
-,TRBJ1-1,once,TRBV2,CARDGLNTEAFF,TGTGCCAGGGACGGCTTGAACACTGAAGCTTTCTTT
TRBD1,TRBJ1-2,-,TRBV4-3,CASSQDSGQEGANYGYTF,TGCGCCAGCAGCCAAGACTCTGGACAGGAGGGGGCTAACTATGGCTACACCTTC
-,TRBJ2-1,-,TRBV7-9,CASSLDLAEYNEQFF,TGTGCCAGCAGCCTGGACTTGGCAGAATACAATGAGCAGTTCTTC
TRBD1,TRBJ2-7,-,TRBV19,CASSIDWTGGYEQYF,TGTGCCAGTAGTATAGACTGGACAGGGGGTTACGAGCAGTACTTC
TRBD1,TRBJ1-5,-,TRBV28,CASSYYPGQGSQPQHF,TGTGCCAGCAGTTACTATCCAGGACAGGGTAGCCAGCCCCAGCATTTT
-,TRBJ1-1,-,TRBV28,CASKGRGSHTEAFF,TGTGCCAGCAAGGGCAGGGGATCTCACACTGAAGCTTTCTTT